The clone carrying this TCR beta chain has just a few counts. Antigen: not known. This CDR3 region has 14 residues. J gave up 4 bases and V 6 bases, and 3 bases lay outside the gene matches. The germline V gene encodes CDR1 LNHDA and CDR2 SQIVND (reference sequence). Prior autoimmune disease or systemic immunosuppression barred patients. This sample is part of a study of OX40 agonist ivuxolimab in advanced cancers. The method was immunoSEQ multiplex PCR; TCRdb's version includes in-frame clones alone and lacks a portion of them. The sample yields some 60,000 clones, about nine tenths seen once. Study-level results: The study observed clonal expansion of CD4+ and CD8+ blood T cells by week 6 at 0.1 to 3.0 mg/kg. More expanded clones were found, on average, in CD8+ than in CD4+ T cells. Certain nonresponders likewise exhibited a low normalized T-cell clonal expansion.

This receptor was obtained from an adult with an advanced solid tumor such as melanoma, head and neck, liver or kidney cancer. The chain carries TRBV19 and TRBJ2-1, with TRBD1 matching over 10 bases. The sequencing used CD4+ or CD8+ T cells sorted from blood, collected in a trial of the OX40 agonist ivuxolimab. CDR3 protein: CASSRDRGYNEQFF. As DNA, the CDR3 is TGTGCCAGTAGCCGGGACAGGGGATACAATGAGCAGTTCTTC.